The sequence of this T cell receptor (beta chain) was determined in a study of siplizumab effects on memory and regulatory T cells. Notes on the study in general: Contribution to the alloresponse seemed major for naive T cells, which also seemed more diverse than memory cells.

Turning to this clone: Antigen unknown.

Here immunoSEQ multiplex PCR was the method, and the copy in TCRdb shows in-frame clones only, minus some. The sample has 60,000 to 80,000 clones, approximately 82% seen once; the top ten hold approximately 4%. The CDR3 is made up of 14 amino acids. V trimming: 4 bases; J trimming: 4 bases; junction bases outside the gene matches: 7. Germline CDR1 reads SGHDT; CDR2 reads YYEEEE. This clonotype was obtained from a human donor in good health. The V call is TRBV5-6, the J call TRBJ1-2; 7 nucleotides align to TRBD1. The sample consisted of memory CD4+ T cells sorted from blood. For the CDR3, the DNA is TGTGCCAGCAGCCGGGACAGCCGGGCCTATGGCTACACCTTC. Protein sequence: CASSRDSRAYGYTF.